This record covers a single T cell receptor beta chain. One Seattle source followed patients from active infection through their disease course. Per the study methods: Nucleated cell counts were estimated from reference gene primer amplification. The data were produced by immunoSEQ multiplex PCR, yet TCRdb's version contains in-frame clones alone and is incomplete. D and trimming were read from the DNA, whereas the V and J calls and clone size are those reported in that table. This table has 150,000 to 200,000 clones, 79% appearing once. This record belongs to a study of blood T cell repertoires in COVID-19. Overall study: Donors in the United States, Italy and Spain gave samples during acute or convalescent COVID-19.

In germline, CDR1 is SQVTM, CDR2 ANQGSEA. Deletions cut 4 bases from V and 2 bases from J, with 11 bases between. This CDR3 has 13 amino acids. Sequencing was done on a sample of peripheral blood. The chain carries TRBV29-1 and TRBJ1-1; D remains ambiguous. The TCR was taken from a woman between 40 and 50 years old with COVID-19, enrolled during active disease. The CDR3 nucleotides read TGCAGCGTTGTAGGGAGGAAAAACACTGAAGCTTTCTTT. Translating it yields CSVVGRKNTEAFF.